These 7 T cell receptor beta chains originate from one sample sequenced in a study of blood T cell repertoires in COVID-19 (dated by TCRdb to 2020 to 2022). Library preparation was by the immunoSEQ multiplex PCR assay. Drawn from immuneACCESS, this table holds only the in-frame rearrangements with V and J called that TCRdb kept. Clones are partly lost; checked studies trace under half to an unresolved V gene and leave the rest unexplained. For this sample there are 220,000 or so clones; roughly 80% appear just once. Of the sample, 15% to 20% is held by the ten largest clones. The sample comprised peripheral blood. These receptors were collected from a man aged 30 to 45 with active or convalescent COVID-19.

This chain joins TRBV4-1 and TRBJ1-6; TRBD1 is a possible D gene (5 bases). This CDR3 contains 16 residues. CDR1 and CDR2 from the germline V gene are MGHRA and YSYEKL. DNA of the CDR3: TGCCCCCGCACCCCCCTGGGGGGCTCCTATAATTCACCCCTCCACTTT. It codes for CPRTPLGGSYNSPLHF.

This sequence joins TRBV7-6 and TRBJ1-1; D ambiguous. The CDR3 contains 15 residues. Germline lookup yields CDR1 SGHVS and CDR2 FNYEAQ. With 0 bases removed from V and 4 bases from J, the gap between germline ends came to 12 bases. CDR3 sequence: CASSLARRVFTEAFF. The CDR3 DNA follows: TGTGCCAGCAGCTTAGCCCGGAGGGTTTTCACTGAAGCTTTCTTT.

The genes are TRBV28 and TRBJ1-2; D is undetermined. The CDR3 totals 14 residues. The V and J ends lost 1 base and 0 bases respectively, with 6 bases between them. Per the germline V gene, CDR1 is MDHEN and CDR2 is SYDVKM. The CDR3 DNA is TGTGCCAGCAGTTTATTTACAGCTAACTATGGCTACACCTTC. Its translation is CASSLFTANYGYTF.

The V gene is TRBV27, the J gene TRBJ1-2, with 10 positions matching TRBD1. CDR1 MNHEY and CDR2 SMNVEV come from the germline V gene (reference sequence). The CDR3 consists of 19 residues. The ends lost 5 bases at V and 0 bases at J; junction bases unmatched: 15. The CDR3 bases are TGTGCCAGCAGTCCAGCTTATGGGACAGGGGCTATAGCTAACTATGGCTACACCTTC. It translates to CASSPAYGTGAIANYGYTF.

The genes are TRBV7-6 and TRBJ2-3; possibly TRBD2 for D (6 bases). The CDR3 is 19 residues long. V shed 4 bases and J shed 0 bases, with 23 bases lying between them. CDR1 is SGHVS and CDR2 is FNYEAQ in the germline V gene. The CDR3 is CASSSNGGKLPTSTDTQYF. In DNA form, the CDR3 reads TGTGCCAGCAGCTCAAATGGGGGGAAGCTCCCAACTAGCACAGATACGCAGTATTTT.

The chain couples TRBV27 to TRBJ1-2; D might be TRBD1 (6 bases). The CDR3 has 14 amino acids. CDR1 MNHEY and CDR2 SMNVEV come from the germline V gene (reference sequence). V lost 6 bases to trimming and J lost 8 bases, with 19 bases between them. In DNA form, the CDR3 reads TGTGCCAGCAGCCTTCGTCGGGACAATGAGGGCTACACCTTC. Translated: CASSLRRDNEGYTF.

This chain joins TRBV29-1 and TRBJ1-1; D gene uncertain. The germline V gene has CDR1 SQVTM and CDR2 ANQGSEA. CDR3 length equals 13 residues. Trimming shortened V by 5 bases and J by 1 base, and 11 bases separated the two germline ends. As DNA, the CDR3 is TGCAGCGTTACCAGTTTGGCGAACACTGAAGCTTTCTTT. Translating it yields CSVTSLANTEAFF.